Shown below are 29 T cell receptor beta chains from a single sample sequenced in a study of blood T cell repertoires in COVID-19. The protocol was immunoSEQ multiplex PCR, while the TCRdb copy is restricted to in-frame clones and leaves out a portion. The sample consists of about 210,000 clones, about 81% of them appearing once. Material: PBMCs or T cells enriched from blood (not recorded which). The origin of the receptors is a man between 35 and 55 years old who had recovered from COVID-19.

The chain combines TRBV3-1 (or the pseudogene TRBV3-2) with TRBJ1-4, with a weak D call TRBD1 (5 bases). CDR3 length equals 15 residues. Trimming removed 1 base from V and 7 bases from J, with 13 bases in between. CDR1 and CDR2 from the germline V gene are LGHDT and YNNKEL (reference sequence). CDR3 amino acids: CASSQVSGVVEKLFF. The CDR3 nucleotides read TGTGCCAGCAGCCAAGTATCGGGGGTAGTTGAAAAACTGTTTTTT.

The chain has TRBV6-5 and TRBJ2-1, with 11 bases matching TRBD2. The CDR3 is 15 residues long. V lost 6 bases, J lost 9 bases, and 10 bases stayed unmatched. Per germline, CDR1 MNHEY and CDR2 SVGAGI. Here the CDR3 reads CASRPTSGSFGEQFF. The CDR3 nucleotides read TGTGCCAGCAGACCAACTAGCGGGAGCTTCGGTGAGCAGTTCTTC.

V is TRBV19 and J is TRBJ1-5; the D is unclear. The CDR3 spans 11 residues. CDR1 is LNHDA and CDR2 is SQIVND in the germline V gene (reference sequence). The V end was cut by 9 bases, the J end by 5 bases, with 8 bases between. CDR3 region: CARTSDQPQHF. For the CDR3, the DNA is TGTGCCAGGACTTCGGATCAGCCCCAGCATTTT.

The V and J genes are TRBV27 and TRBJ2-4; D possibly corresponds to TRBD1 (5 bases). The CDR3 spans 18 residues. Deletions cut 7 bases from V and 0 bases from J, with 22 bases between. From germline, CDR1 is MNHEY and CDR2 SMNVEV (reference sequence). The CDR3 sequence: CASKGSRQTSQAKNIQYF. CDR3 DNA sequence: TGTGCCAGCAAAGGTTCGAGACAGACAAGCCAAGCCAAAAACATTCAGTACTTC.

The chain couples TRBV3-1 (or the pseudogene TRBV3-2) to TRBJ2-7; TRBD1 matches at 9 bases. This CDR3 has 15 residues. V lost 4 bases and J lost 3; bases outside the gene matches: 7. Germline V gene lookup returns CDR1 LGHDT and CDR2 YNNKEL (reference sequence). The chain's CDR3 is CASSRPGTGIYEQYF. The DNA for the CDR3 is TGTGCCAGCAGCCGGCCCGGGACAGGGATCTACGAGCAGTACTTC.

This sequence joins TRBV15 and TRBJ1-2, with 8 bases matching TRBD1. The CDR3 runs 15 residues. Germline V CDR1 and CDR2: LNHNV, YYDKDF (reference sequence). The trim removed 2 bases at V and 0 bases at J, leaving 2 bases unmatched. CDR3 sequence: CATSRTGQANYGYTF. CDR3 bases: TGTGCCACCAGCAGAACGGGACAGGCTAACTATGGCTACACCTTC.

CDR3 in amino acids: CASSLSSGRATSYNEQFF. CDR3 nucleotide sequence: TGTGCCAGCAGTTTATCTAGCGGGAGGGCGACCTCCTACAATGAGCAGTTCTTC. V usage is TRBV28 and J usage is TRBJ2-1; TRBD2 agrees at 12 bases. This CDR3 is built from 18 residues. V lost 1 base, J lost 0 bases, and 4 bases stayed unmatched. Germline lookup yields CDR1 MDHEN and CDR2 SYDVKM. Supplemented by reference TRBV28 and TRBJ2-1, the full variable domain reads DVKVTQSSRYLVKRTGEKVFLECVQDMDHENMFWYRQDPGLGLRLIYFSYDVKMKEKGDIPEGYSVSREKKERFSLILESASTNQTSMYLCASSLSSGRATSYNEQFFGPGTRLTVL.

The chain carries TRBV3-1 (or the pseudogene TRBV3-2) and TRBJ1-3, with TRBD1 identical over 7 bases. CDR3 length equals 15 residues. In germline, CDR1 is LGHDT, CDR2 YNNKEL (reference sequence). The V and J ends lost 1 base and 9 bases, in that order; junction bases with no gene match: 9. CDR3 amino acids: CASSQGDSAYVTIYF. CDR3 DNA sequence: TGTGCCAGCAGCCAAGGGGACAGCGCGTATGTCACCATATATTTT.

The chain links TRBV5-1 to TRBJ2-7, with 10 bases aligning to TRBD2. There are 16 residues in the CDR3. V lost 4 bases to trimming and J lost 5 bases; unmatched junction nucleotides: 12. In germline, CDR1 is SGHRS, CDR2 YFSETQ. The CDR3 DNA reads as TGCGCCAGCAGCGAGGGGGGGCTAGCGGGAGCGAACGAGCAGTACTTC. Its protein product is CASSEGGLAGANEQYF.

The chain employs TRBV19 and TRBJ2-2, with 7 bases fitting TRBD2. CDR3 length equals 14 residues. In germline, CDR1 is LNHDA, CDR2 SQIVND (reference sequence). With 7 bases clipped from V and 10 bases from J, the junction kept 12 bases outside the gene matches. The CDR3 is CASTRGGGNVELFF. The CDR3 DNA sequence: TGTGCCAGTACCCGCGGCGGGGGAAACGTGGAGCTGTTTTTT.

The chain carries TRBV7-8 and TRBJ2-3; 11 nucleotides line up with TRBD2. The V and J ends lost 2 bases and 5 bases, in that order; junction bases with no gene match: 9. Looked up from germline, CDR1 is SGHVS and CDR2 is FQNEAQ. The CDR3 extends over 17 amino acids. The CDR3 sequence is CASSLSLAGGLQDTQYF. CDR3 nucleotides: TGTGCCAGCAGCTTAAGTCTAGCGGGAGGATTACAAGATACGCAGTATTTT.

The CDR3 nucleotides read TGCGCCAGCAGCCGCCCGGGACTCATGAACACTGAAGCTTTCTTT. Translated: CASSRPGLMNTEAFF. The V gene is TRBV4-1, the J gene TRBJ1-1, with D perhaps matching TRBD1 (5 bases). V lost 4 bases and J lost 0, with 12 bases in between. The CDR3 is 15 amino acids. CDR1 MGHRA and CDR2 YSYEKL come from the germline V gene.

CDR3 coding DNA: TGTGCCAGCAGTCCAACGGGGTACTCTGGAAACACCATATATTTT. Amino acids: CASSPTGYSGNTIYF. The J gene is TRBJ1-3, the V gene TRBV27; D remains unclear. Germline CDR1 reads MNHEY; CDR2 reads SMNVEV (reference sequence). This CDR3 contains 15 residues. The V and J ends lost 5 bases and 0 bases respectively, with 11 bases between them.

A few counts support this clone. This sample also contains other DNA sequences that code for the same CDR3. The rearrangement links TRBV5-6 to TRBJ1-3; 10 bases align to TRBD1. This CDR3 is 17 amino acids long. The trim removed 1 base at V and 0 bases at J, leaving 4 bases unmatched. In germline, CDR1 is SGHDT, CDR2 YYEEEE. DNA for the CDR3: TGTGCCAGCAGCTTGTCGGGACAGGGGTTCTCTGGAAACACCATATATTTT. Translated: CASSLSGQGFSGNTIYF.

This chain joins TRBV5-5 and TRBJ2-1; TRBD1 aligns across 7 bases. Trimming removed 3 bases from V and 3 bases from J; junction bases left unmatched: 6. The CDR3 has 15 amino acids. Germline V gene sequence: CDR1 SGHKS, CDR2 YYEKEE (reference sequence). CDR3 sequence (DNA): TGTGCCAGCAGCTCGCAGGGACAGAGCTACAATGAGCAGTTCTTC. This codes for CASSSQGQSYNEQFF.

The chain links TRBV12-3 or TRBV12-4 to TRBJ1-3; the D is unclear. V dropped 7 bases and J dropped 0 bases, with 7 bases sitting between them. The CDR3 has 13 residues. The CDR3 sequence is CASMALSGNTIYF. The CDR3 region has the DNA TGTGCCAGCATGGCCCTCTCTGGAAACACCATATATTTT.

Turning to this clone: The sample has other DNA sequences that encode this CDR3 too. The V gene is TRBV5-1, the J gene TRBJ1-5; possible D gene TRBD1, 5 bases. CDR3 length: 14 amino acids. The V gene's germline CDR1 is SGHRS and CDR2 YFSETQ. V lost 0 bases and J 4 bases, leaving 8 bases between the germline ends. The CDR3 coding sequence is TGCGCCAGCAGCTTGGGACAGTTTAATCAGCCCCAGCATTTT. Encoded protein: CASSLGQFNQPQHF.

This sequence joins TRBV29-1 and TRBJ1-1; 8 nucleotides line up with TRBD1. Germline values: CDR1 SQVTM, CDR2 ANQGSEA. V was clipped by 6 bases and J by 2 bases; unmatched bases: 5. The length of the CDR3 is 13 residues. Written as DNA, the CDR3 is TGCAGCGTCTCGGGACAGGTAAACACTGAAGCTTTCTTT. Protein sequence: CSVSGQVNTEAFF.

This CDR3 is CSVADRGDGYTF. Here the CDR3 DNA reads TGCAGCGTTGCCGACAGGGGGGATGGCTACACCTTC. This sequence joins TRBV29-1 and TRBJ1-2; 9 bases are a match to TRBD1. The CDR3 extends over 12 amino acids. J gave up 6 bases and V 4 bases, and 3 bases lay outside the gene matches. In germline, CDR1 is SQVTM, CDR2 ANQGSEA.

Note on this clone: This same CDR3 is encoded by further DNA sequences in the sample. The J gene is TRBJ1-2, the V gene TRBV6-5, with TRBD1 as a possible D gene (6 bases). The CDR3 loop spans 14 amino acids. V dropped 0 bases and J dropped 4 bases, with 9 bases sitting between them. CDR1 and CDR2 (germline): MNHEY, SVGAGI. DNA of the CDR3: TGTGCCAGCAGTTACTCCAGGGGCTCCTATGGCTACACCTTC. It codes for CASSYSRGSYGYTF.

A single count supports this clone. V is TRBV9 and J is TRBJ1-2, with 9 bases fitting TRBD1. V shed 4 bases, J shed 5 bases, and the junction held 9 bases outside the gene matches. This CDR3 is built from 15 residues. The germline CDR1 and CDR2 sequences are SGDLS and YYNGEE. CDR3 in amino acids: CASSLRTGGEYGYTF. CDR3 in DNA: TGTGCCAGCAGCTTGAGAACAGGGGGCGAATATGGCTACACCTTC.

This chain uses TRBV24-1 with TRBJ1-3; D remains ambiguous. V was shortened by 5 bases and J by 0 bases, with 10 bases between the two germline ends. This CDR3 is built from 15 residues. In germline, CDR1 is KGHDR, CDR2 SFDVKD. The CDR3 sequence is CATSAPPRSGNTIYF. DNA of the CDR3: TGTGCCACCAGTGCCCCCCCCCGCTCTGGAAACACCATATATTTT.

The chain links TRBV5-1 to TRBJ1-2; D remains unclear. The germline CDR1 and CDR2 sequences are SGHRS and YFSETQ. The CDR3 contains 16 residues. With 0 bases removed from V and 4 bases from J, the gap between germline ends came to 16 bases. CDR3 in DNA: TGCGCCAGCAGCTTGGGGGTGACCCAAGGAGGCTATGGCTACACCTTC. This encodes CASSLGVTQGGYGYTF.

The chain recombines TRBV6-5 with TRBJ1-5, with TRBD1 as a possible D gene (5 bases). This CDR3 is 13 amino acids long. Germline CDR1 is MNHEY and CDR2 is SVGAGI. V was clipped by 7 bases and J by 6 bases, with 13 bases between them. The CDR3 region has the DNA TGTGCCAGCATCGGGACTCTCAGTCAGCCCCAGCATTTT. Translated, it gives CASIGTLSQPQHF.

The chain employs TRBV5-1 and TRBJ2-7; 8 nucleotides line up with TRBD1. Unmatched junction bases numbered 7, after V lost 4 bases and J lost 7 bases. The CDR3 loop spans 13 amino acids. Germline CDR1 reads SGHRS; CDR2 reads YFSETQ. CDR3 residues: CASSIGTGEEQYF. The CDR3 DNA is TGCGCCAGCAGCATAGGGACAGGCGAAGAGCAGTACTTC.

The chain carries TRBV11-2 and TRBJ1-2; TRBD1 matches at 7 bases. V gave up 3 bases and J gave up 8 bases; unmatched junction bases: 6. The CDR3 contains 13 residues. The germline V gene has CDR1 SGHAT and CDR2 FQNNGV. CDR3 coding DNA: TGTGCCAGCAGCTTGGGACAGCTGAGAGGCTACACCTTC. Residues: CASSLGQLRGYTF.

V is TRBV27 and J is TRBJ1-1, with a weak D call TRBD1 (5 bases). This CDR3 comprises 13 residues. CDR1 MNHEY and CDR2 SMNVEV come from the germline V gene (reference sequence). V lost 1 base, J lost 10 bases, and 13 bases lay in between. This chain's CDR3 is CASSLFMGGVAFF. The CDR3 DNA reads TGTGCCAGCAGTTTATTTATGGGGGGAGTAGCTTTCTTT.

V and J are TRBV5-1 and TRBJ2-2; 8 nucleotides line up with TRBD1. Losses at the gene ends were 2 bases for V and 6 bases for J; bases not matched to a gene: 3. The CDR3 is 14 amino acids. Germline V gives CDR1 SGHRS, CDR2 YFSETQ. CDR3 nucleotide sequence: TGCGCCAGCAGCTTCCAGGGGGCCGCCGGGGAGCTGTTTTTT. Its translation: CASSFQGAAGELFF.

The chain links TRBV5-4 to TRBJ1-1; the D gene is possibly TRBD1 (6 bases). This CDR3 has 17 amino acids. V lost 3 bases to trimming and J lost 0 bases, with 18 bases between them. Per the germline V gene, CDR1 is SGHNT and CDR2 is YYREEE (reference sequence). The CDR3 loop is CASSYRTVSVLNTEAFF. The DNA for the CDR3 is TGTGCCAGCAGCTATCGGACAGTGTCGGTTTTGAACACTGAAGCTTTCTTT.